This T cell receptor beta chain derives from a study of T cells in Graves' hyperthyroidism and ophthalmopathy. Germline V lookup: CDR1 KGHSH, CDR2 LQKENI. Trimming cost V 3 bases and J 8 bases, with 10 bases left between them. The CDR3 extends over 13 amino acids. In regard to this clonotype: As yet, its antigen is unknown.

For the diagnoses, clinical symptoms, serum thyroxine and TRAb, thyroid ultrasound and orbital computed tomography were used. Blood was sampled at initial diagnosis of hyperthyroidism, prior to onset of any ophthalmopathy symptoms. Regions amplified from RNA transcripts were the TCR beta CDR3 regions. The TCR CDR3 was amplified in a first-round RT-PCR using the HTBI primer set. TCRdb ran MiXCR on the multiplex PCR reads and lists one entry per CDR3 protein. The sample lists under 750,000 distinct CDR3 sequences, roughly 20% occurring once. The study, taken as a whole, reports: The model anticipated ophthalmopathy a median around six months pre-onset. The majority of expanded thyroid clonotypes above 0.001 also appeared in blood.

The rearrangement joins TRBV18 to TRBJ1-4; D call uncertain. The sample was blood. The source of this sequence is a woman aged 45-59 years with Graves' hyperthyroidism that later progressed to Graves' ophthalmopathy. The CDR3 DNA sequence: TGTGCCAGCTCACCTCTGGGGTTGGAAAAACTGTTTTTT. Translating gives CASSPLGLEKLFF.